The next 31 T cell receptor beta chains were all read from a single sample in a study of blood T cell repertoires in COVID-19. This table comes from immunoSEQ multiplex PCR, and its TCRdb copy is limited to in-frame clones, with some not included. The sample includes about 160,000 clones, roughly 81% of them seen just once. Material for sequencing was peripheral blood. All receptors derive from a man aged 35-49 years with acute or convalescent COVID-19.

V and J are TRBV28 and TRBJ1-6; D remains ambiguous. Germline assignment: CDR1 MDHEN and CDR2 SYDVKM. Between the trimmed V and J ends, which lost 4 bases and 7 bases, there was a span of 11 bases. The CDR3 contains 14 residues. DNA for the CDR3: TGTGCCAGCAGTTCAGGCACAGCAAATTCACCCCTCCACTTT. Protein: CASSSGTANSPLHF. Full variable domain (rest looked up from reference TRBV28 and TRBJ1-6): DVKVTQSSRYLVKRTGEKVFLECVQDMDHENMFWYRQDPGLGLRLIYFSYDVKMKEKGDIPEGYSVSREKKERFSLILESASTNQTSMYLCASSSGTANSPLHFGNGTRLTVT.

The chain has TRBV19 and TRBJ1-5; 12 positions match TRBD1. CDR3 length equals 15 residues. The trim removed 5 bases at V and 3 bases at J, leaving 2 bases unmatched. Germline-derived CDR1 and CDR2 are LNHDA and SQIVND (reference sequence). The CDR3 coding sequence is TGTGCCAGTAGTGTGGGACAGGGGGCCAATCAGCCCCAGCATTTT. Translation gives CASSVGQGANQPQHF. Looking up the rest from reference TRBV19 and TRBJ1-5 gives the full variable domain: DGGITQSPKYLFRKEGQNVTLSCEQNLNHDAMYWYRQDPGQGLRLIYYSQIVNDFQKGDIAEGYSVSREKKESFPLTVTSAQKNPTAFYLCASSVGQGANQPQHFGDGTRLSIL.

The chain employs TRBV5-4 and TRBJ1-1; 8 bases line up with TRBD1. CDR3 size: 16 residues. From germline, CDR1 is SGHNT and CDR2 YYREEE (reference sequence). V lost 4 bases, J lost 4 bases, and 12 bases stayed unmatched. The CDR3 region has the DNA TGTGCCAGCAGCGAGGGGACAGGATTAAGGGCCACTGAAGCTTTCTTT. Translation: CASSEGTGLRATEAFF.

A few counts support this clone. The chain carries TRBV5-1 and TRBJ2-2; the match to TRBD1 covers 12 bases. V was clipped by 5 bases and J by 7 bases; unmatched bases: 9. Germline V CDR1 and CDR2: SGHRS, YFSETQ. The CDR3 consists of 16 residues. The CDR3 protein is CASSEMGQGAGGELFF. CDR3 DNA: TGCGCCAGCAGTGAAATGGGACAGGGGGCTGGCGGGGAGCTGTTTTTT.

This rearrangement joins TRBV19 to TRBJ1-2, with TRBD1 identical over 8 bases. Germline V gene data show CDR1 as LNHDA and CDR2 as SQIVND (reference sequence). V lost 5 bases to trimming and J lost 1 base; unmatched junction nucleotides: 12. The CDR3 length is 17 residues. Here the CDR3 DNA reads TGTGCCAGTAGTGACGGGACAGGAAGGTTACTTAACTATGGCTACACCTTC. This codes for CASSDGTGRLLNYGYTF. The full variable domain, its missing parts supplied by reference TRBV19 and TRBJ1-2, is DGGITQSPKYLFRKEGQNVTLSCEQNLNHDAMYWYRQDPGQGLRLIYYSQIVNDFQKGDIAEGYSVSREKKESFPLTVTSAQKNPTAFYLCASSDGTGRLLNYGYTFGSGTRLTVV.

The chain links TRBV11-2 to TRBJ2-3; 7 positions match TRBD1. Germline CDR1 reads SGHAT; CDR2 reads FQNNGV. V shed 5 bases, J shed 5 bases, and the junction held 10 bases outside the gene matches. There are 15 residues in the CDR3. The CDR3 DNA sequence: TGTGCCAGCAGCGGATGGACAGGTCGAGGAGATACGCAGTATTTT. Amino acids: CASSGWTGRGDTQYF.

The CDR3 protein is CASSVRVYTEAFF. The CDR3 DNA sequence: TGTGCCAGCAGTGTGCGGGTATACACTGAAGCTTTCTTT. V and J are TRBV28 and TRBJ1-1, with D uncertain. V lost 5 bases and J 3 bases, leaving 10 bases between the germline ends. CDR1 and CDR2 from the germline V gene are MDHEN and SYDVKM. The CDR3 length is 13 residues.

V and J are TRBV5-4 and TRBJ1-2, with D unresolved. The V and J ends lost 0 bases and 3 bases respectively, with 6 bases between them. CDR1 and CDR2 (germline): SGHNT, YYREEE (reference sequence). CDR3 size: 13 residues. CDR3 residues: CASSLGGYYGYTF. In nucleotides, the CDR3 is TGTGCCAGCAGCTTGGGCGGATACTATGGCTACACCTTC.

The V and J genes are TRBV19 and TRBJ1-2; 9 bases align to TRBD1. Per the germline V gene, CDR1 is LNHDA and CDR2 is SQIVND (reference sequence). The CDR3 consists of 14 residues. V shed 6 bases and J 4 bases; nucleotides not matched to a gene: 6. In nucleotides, the CDR3 is TGTGCCAGTAGGCTGGACAGGGGTTCCTATGGCTACACCTTC. Protein product: CASRLDRGSYGYTF.

CDR3 amino acids: CASTRTSGGPDTQYF. The DNA of the CDR3 is TGTGCCAGCACCCGGACTAGCGGGGGACCAGATACGCAGTATTTT. The chain is built from TRBV27 and TRBJ2-3, with TRBD2 matching 13 bases. CDR3 size: 15 residues. Unmatched junction bases numbered 5, after V lost 7 bases and J lost 4 bases. CDR1 and CDR2 from the germline V gene are MNHEY and SMNVEV (reference sequence).

The chain joins TRBV19 to TRBJ1-2; D might be TRBD1 (6 bases). This CDR3 contains 12 residues. Germline CDR1 and CDR2: LNHDA and SQIVND (reference sequence). Trimming cost V 7 bases and J 5 bases, with 11 bases left between them. CDR3 sequence reads: CASIRRGYGYTF. The CDR3 bases are TGTGCCAGTATCCGTAGGGGGTATGGCTACACCTTC.

This clone was counted once. The chain couples TRBV18 to TRBJ1-4; D remains unclear. V dropped 6 bases and J dropped 3 bases, with 11 bases sitting between them. This CDR3 comprises 14 residues. CDR1 KGHSH and CDR2 LQKENI come from the germline V gene. The CDR3 bases are TGTGCCAGCTCCAACAGTTCTCCTAATGAAAAACTGTTTTTT. Its protein product is CASSNSSPNEKLFF. Complete variable domain (other parts from reference TRBV18 and TRBJ1-4): NAGVMQNPRHLVRRRGQEARLRCSPMKGHSHVYWYRQLPEEGLKFMVYLQKENIIDESGMPKERFSAEFPKEGPSILRIQQVVRGDSAAYFCASSNSSPNEKLFFGSGTQLSVL.

The CDR3 nucleotides read TGTGCCAGCGGCCGACAGGGGGGGGGCTATGGCTACACCTTC. It codes for CASGRQGGGYGYTF. The rearrangement links TRBV6-5 to TRBJ1-2, with 9 bases fitting TRBD1. Germline V gives CDR1 MNHEY, CDR2 SVGAGI. The CDR3 consists of 14 residues. Trimming took 8 bases from V and 4 from J; bases not matched to a gene: 8.

This chain connects TRBV9 to TRBJ2-3, with D tentatively TRBD2 (7 bases). V shed 3 bases and J shed 1 base, with 12 bases lying between them. The CDR3 length is 15 residues. Germline CDR1 SGDLS, CDR2 YYNGEE. CDR3 in amino acids: CASSDGGRRTDTQYF. As DNA, the CDR3 is TGTGCCAGCAGCGACGGGGGGCGGCGCACAGATACGCAGTATTTT.

This chain joins TRBV4-3 and TRBJ2-7; D gene ambiguous. Trimming shortened V by 0 bases and J by 1 base, and 19 bases separated the two germline ends. The CDR3 contains 18 residues. From germline, CDR1 is LGHNA and CDR2 YSLEER. The CDR3 bases are TGCGCCAGCAGCCAAGATCTGACTGTCCATACGGCATCCTACGAGCAGTACTTC. Encoded protein: CASSQDLTVHTASYEQYF.

This clone occurred a few times. CDR3 sequence reads: CASSPGQGGAGELFF. CDR3 DNA: TGTGCCAGCAGCCCCGGACAGGGAGGCGCCGGGGAGCTGTTTTTT. The chain is built from TRBV7-6 and TRBJ2-2; 8 bases match TRBD1. The CDR3 is 15 amino acids. The junction had 8 bases not matched to a gene; V was cut back by 5 bases and J by 6 bases. From germline, CDR1 is SGHVS and CDR2 FNYEAQ.

V and J are TRBV6-5 and TRBJ1-6; D is uncertain. This CDR3 has 14 amino acids. Germline-derived CDR1 and CDR2 are MNHEY and SVGAGI. Deletions cut 6 bases from V and 4 bases from J, with 10 bases between. As DNA, the CDR3 is TGTGCCAGCAGGGCCGCTCCTTATAATTCACCCCTCCACTTT. It codes for CASRAAPYNSPLHF.

This clone was observed a few times. The rearrangement joins TRBV28 to TRBJ2-3; D might be TRBD1 (5 bases). Trimming cost V 2 bases and J 2 bases, with 11 bases left between them. The CDR3 extends over 15 amino acids. Germline CDR1 and CDR2: MDHEN and SYDVKM. The CDR3 reads CASSLDRGYTDTQYF. The DNA of the CDR3 is TGTGCCAGCAGTTTAGATAGGGGTTACACAGATACGCAGTATTTT.

The chain recombines TRBV28 with TRBJ1-5; no reliable D call. Germline V lookup: CDR1 MDHEN, CDR2 SYDVKM. V was shortened by 6 bases and J by 4 bases, with 10 bases between the two germline ends. This CDR3 has 13 residues. CDR3 nucleotide sequence: TGTGCCAGCAGCCCTGTTGTGAATCAGCCCCAGCATTTT. Protein: CASSPVVNQPQHF.

CDR3 region: CASSLERQWTGELFF. For the CDR3, the DNA is TGTGCCAGCAGCTTAGAAAGACAGTGGACCGGGGAGCTGTTTTTT. This rearrangement joins TRBV7-2 to TRBJ2-2, with D perhaps matching TRBD1 (5 bases). This CDR3 contains 15 residues. Germline lookup yields CDR1 SGHTA and CDR2 FQGNSA. The V and J ends lost 1 base and 5 bases respectively, with 11 bases between them.

The V and J genes are TRBV2 and TRBJ2-2, with 10 bases lining up with TRBD2. V was pared by 6 bases and J by 0 bases, with 4 bases of the junction left unmatched. From germline, CDR1 is SNHLY and CDR2 FYNNEI. There are 16 residues in the CDR3. In nucleotides, the CDR3 is TGTGCCAGCAGACTAGCGGGGTACGCGAACACCGGGGAGCTGTTTTTT. Translated: CASRLAGYANTGELFF.

This sequence joins TRBV6-2 or TRBV6-3 and TRBJ2-5, with 11 bases matching TRBD2. The CDR3 contains 17 residues. Germline CDR1 reads MNHEY; CDR2 reads SVGEGT. J was trimmed by 3 bases and V by 4 bases; bases with no gene match: 10. CDR3 in DNA: TGTGCCAGCAGTTTCACAACTAGCGGGGGAGCAAAAGAGACCCAGTACTTC. As protein: CASSFTTSGGAKETQYF.

The chain uses TRBV3-1 (or the pseudogene TRBV3-2) and TRBJ2-4, with 12 positions matching TRBD1. Trimming at V came to 4 bases and at J to 10 bases, leaving 5 bases not matched to a gene. The CDR3 extends over 14 amino acids. The germline V gene has CDR1 LGHDT and CDR2 YNNKEL (reference sequence). The CDR3 here is CASSPGQGAQIQYF. For the CDR3, the DNA is TGTGCCAGCAGCCCGGGACAGGGGGCGCAGATTCAGTACTTC.

The CDR3 DNA is TGTGCCACCAGCAGAGATACGGACTATGGCTACACCTTC. Its translation: CATSRDTDYGYTF. The rearrangement uses TRBV15 and TRBJ1-2; D gene ambiguous. Germline V gives CDR1 LNHNV, CDR2 YYDKDF (reference sequence). The CDR3 consists of 13 residues. V dropped 0 bases and J dropped 3 bases, with 5 bases sitting between them.

The chain recombines TRBV5-1 with TRBJ1-5, with 8 bases aligning to TRBD1. V trimming: 3 bases; J trimming: 4 bases; junction bases outside the gene matches: 6. Germline CDR1 SGHRS, CDR2 YFSETQ. The CDR3 runs 15 residues. CDR3 amino acids: CASSSGTGSNQPQHF. Here the CDR3 DNA reads TGCGCCAGCAGCTCGGGGACAGGATCGAATCAGCCCCAGCATTTT.

The rearrangement uses TRBV6-2 or TRBV6-3 and TRBJ1-1; 10 nucleotides line up with TRBD1. The V gene end was trimmed by 0 bases and the J gene end by 5 bases; junction bases not matched to a gene: 6. The germline CDR1 and CDR2 sequences are MNHEY and SVGEGT. This CDR3 is built from 16 residues. This chain's CDR3 is CASSYSVPGQGTEAFF. The CDR3 DNA reads as TGTGCCAGCAGTTACTCAGTCCCGGGACAGGGGACTGAAGCTTTCTTT.

The V and J genes are TRBV11-2 and TRBJ2-5; 12 positions match TRBD2. The J segment lost 5 bases and the V segment lost 1 base, leaving 2 bases of the junction unmatched. Germline V lookup: CDR1 SGHAT, CDR2 FQNNGV. This CDR3 has 15 amino acids. The CDR3 region is CASSLGLAGVETQYF. CDR3 coding DNA: TGTGCCAGCAGCTTAGGACTAGCGGGGGTTGAGACCCAGTACTTC.

The gene calls are TRBV5-4 and TRBJ2-3; D unresolved. Trimming shortened V by 4 bases and J by 1 base, and 19 bases separated the two germline ends. CDR1 and CDR2 from the germline V gene are SGHNT and YYREEE (reference sequence). The length of the CDR3 is 17 residues. The CDR3 region is CASSQALWSGRTDTQYF. CDR3 nucleotides: TGTGCCAGCAGCCAGGCCCTTTGGTCAGGCCGCACAGATACGCAGTATTTT.

V is TRBV7-2 and J is TRBJ1-5, with D maybe TRBD1 (5 bases). The CDR3 loop spans 14 amino acids. Germline CDR1 reads SGHTA; CDR2 reads FQGNSA. With 5 bases removed from V and 5 bases from J, the gap between germline ends came to 13 bases. The CDR3 DNA is TGTGCCAGCAGCCTGATTACCAGGGATCAGCCCCAGCATTTT. Protein sequence: CASSLITRDQPQHF. The full variable domain, its missing parts supplied by reference TRBV7-2 and TRBJ1-5, is GAGVSQSPSNKVTEKGKDVELRCDPISGHTALYWYRQSLGQGLEFLIYFQGNSAPDKSGLPSDRFSAERTGGSVSTLTIQRTQQEDSAVYLCASSLITRDQPQHFGDGTRLSIL.

This clone was picked up one time. The chain uses TRBV4-1 and TRBJ1-3; D perhaps matches TRBD1 (6 bases). CDR1 is MGHRA, CDR2 YSYEKL, per germline. V was clipped by 0 bases and J by 5 bases, with 11 bases between them. The CDR3 is made up of 15 amino acids. The CDR3 is CASSQDTQGRNTIYF. In DNA form, the CDR3 reads TGCGCCAGCAGCCAAGATACTCAGGGGAGAAACACCATATATTTT.

This clone was seen once. The gene calls are TRBV10-3 and TRBJ1-3, with 12 bases lining up with TRBD1. Per germline, CDR1 ENHRY and CDR2 SYGVKD. V dropped 10 bases and J dropped 4; count of bases not matched to a gene: 2. CDR3 length: 13 residues. The chain's CDR3 is CATGTGGGNTIYF. In nucleotides, the CDR3 is TGTGCCACCGGGACAGGGGGCGGAAACACCATATATTTT.